This T cell receptor beta chain was obtained from a study of technical replicates of blood from a few donors. The V end was cut by 3 bases, the J end by 0 bases, with 11 bases between. The CDR3 loop spans 15 amino acids. Germline V gene lookup returns CDR1 SEHNR and CDR2 FQNEAQ (reference sequence). TCRdb's copy holds only in-frame clones and misses some; the assay was immunoSEQ multiplex PCR. The table records some 85,000 clones, around 94% of them present only once. The sample consisted of T cells isolated from PBMCs. The sequence was collected from a human donor in good health. J is TRBJ1-1 and V is TRBV7-9; the D is unclear. The CDR3 bases are TGTGCCAGCAGCTTGCCCGGGAGGGTGAACACTGAAGCTTTCTTT. This codes for CASSLPGRVNTEAFF.